Given below is one T cell receptor (beta chain) in context. The antigen is undetermined. An end of the junction does not agree with germline; a read error may underlie this. The input was 450 to 500 ng total RNA; TCR beta cDNA was made from it with a constant-region primer. Three nested multiplex PCR rounds, a slightly modified ARM-PCR method, built the TCR beta libraries. Running approximately 10 cycles apiece, the first two PCR rounds relied on TRBV1-TRBV30 forward primers together with a C-beta reverse primer. TCRdb redid the calling of the multiplex PCR reads with MiXCR, one entry per CDR3 protein. The table has 100,000 to 150,000 distinct CDR3 sequences, 60% to 75% seen once. This specimen comes from a study of tumor-infiltrating lymphocytes in primary liver carcinoma. General study points: Top clones occupying all five tumor regions numbered only about 8-25%.

Between roughly 17 and 30 mg of unsorted bulk tissue served as the source from which RNA and DNA were co-extracted. Surgical resection treated primary liver carcinoma in the patients. Germline CDR1 is SEHNR and CDR2 is FQNEAQ (reference sequence). This CDR3 region has 16 residues. The TCR comes from a woman in her fifties or sixties with primary liver carcinoma and hepatitis B virus infection. The sample taken for sequencing was liver tumor tissue from sampling region 3. Subset specified: tumor region T3, left-lateral pole. The rearrangement links TRBV7-9 to TRBJ1-1; 8 bases agree with TRBD1. CDR3 residues: CVSSSGQGILNTEAFF. DNA for the CDR3: TGTGTCAGCAGCTCAGGACAGGGTATATTGAACACTGAAGCTTTCTTT.